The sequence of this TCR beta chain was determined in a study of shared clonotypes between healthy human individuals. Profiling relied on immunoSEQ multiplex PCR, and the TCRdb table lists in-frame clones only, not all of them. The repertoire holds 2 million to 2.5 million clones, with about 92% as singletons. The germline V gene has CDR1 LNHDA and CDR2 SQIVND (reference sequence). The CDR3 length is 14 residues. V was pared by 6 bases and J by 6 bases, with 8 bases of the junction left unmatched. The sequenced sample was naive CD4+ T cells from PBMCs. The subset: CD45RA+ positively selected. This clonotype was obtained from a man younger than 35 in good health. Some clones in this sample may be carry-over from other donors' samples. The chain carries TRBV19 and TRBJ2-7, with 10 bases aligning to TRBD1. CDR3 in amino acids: CASRQDRGRGEQYF. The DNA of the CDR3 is TGTGCCAGTAGACAAGACAGGGGGCGTGGCGAGCAGTACTTC.